The 8 T cell receptor beta chains below were found in one sample sequenced in a study of control samples from healthy donors and cancer patients. TCRdb's table, derived via immunoSEQ multiplex PCR, lists solely in-frame clones and lacks some. Among 99,000 or so clones listed, 82% were seen once. Sequenced input: blood. The source is a man aged 55 to 70 in good health.

This clone was seen just once. The chain joins TRBV18 to TRBJ1-1, with TRBD1 as a possible D gene (5 bases). V lost 1 base, J lost 7 bases, and 13 bases lay in between. Germline V gene sequence: CDR1 KGHSH, CDR2 LQKENI. This CDR3 has 14 residues. The CDR3 coding sequence is TGTGCCAGCTCACCACTTGACAGTGGCCTTGAAGCTTTCTTT. Protein product: CASSPLDSGLEAFF.

The chain carries TRBV7-6 and TRBJ2-1; D is unresolved. Germline CDR1 reads SGHVS; CDR2 reads FNYEAQ. The CDR3 totals 15 residues. Trimming removed 1 base from V and 4 bases from J, with 11 bases in between. CDR3 residues: CASSLESGTYNEQFF. CDR3 DNA: TGTGCCAGCAGCTTAGAGTCAGGAACATACAATGAGCAGTTCTTC.

The rearrangement joins TRBV21-1 to TRBJ2-7; whether TRBD1, the table's D call, matches the DNA was not checked. TRBV21-1 is labeled a pseudogene. This CDR3 is 15 amino acids long. CDR3 residues: CASSSSRDRVCEQYF. The CDR3, as DNA: TGTGCCAGCAGCAGTTCACGGGACAGGGTTTGCGAGCAGTACTTC.

The chain combines TRBV14 with TRBJ2-3; the match to TRBD1 covers 10 bases. Germline CDR1 is SGHDN and CDR2 is FVKESK. Unmatched junction bases numbered 7, after V lost 1 base and J lost 6 bases. This CDR3 region has 16 residues. CDR3 DNA sequence: TGTGCCAGCAGCCAAGCCGGGACAGGGGTAGCCGATACGCAGTATTTT. This encodes CASSQAGTGVADTQYF.

In its sample, this clone was seen once. The rearrangement links TRBV19 to TRBJ1-2, with D possibly matching TRBD1 (5 bases). Germline CDR1 and CDR2: LNHDA and SQIVND (reference sequence). The CDR3 loop spans 15 amino acids. The ends were cut back, 0 bases at V and 2 bases at J, with 10 bases in the middle. The CDR3 region is CASSIDPEGNYGYTF. In nucleotides, the CDR3 is TGTGCCAGTAGTATAGATCCGGAGGGGAACTATGGCTACACCTTC.

The CDR3 DNA follows: TGTGCCAGCAGTTCCCCGCGACAGGGGAAGGACTCCTATAATTCACCCCTCCACTTT. Translation: CASSSPRQGKDSYNSPLHF. The chain is built from TRBV27 and TRBJ1-6, with TRBD1 matching 8 bases. Germline lookup yields CDR1 MNHEY and CDR2 SMNVEV (reference sequence). Losses at the gene ends were 4 bases for V and 0 bases for J; bases not matched to a gene: 11. The CDR3 spans 19 residues.

J is TRBJ1-1 and V is TRBV5-1; D possibly corresponds to TRBD1 (5 bases). CDR3 size: 15 residues. Germline V gene sequence: CDR1 SGHRS, CDR2 YFSETQ. V lost 5 bases and J lost 1, with 15 bases in between. The CDR3 sequence is CASRGPGVTNTEAFF. CDR3 bases: TGCGCCAGCAGGGGGCCGGGGGTAACGAACACTGAAGCTTTCTTT.

This clone was recorded a few times. Here the CDR3 DNA reads TGTGCCAGCAGTTACGTGAGGACAGGGGCAAAAGAGACCCAGTACTTC. Translated, it gives CASSYVRTGAKETQYF. The V gene is TRBV6-5, the J gene TRBJ2-5, with 9 nucleotides matching TRBD1. The trim removed 2 bases at V and 3 bases at J, leaving 7 bases unmatched. The CDR3 has 16 amino acids. Germline lookup yields CDR1 MNHEY and CDR2 SVGAGI.